The 6 T cell receptor beta chains given below trace back to one sample, sequenced in a study of post-analysis software for immune sequencing data. Broader study findings: Relative to controls, patients had a few TRBV segments at higher frequency, with TRBV5-6, TRBV5-1 and TRBV20-1 among these.

Unique-molecular-identifier-tagged TCR beta cDNA libraries were used. TCRdb reanalysed the PCR reads using MiXCR and keeps one entry per CDR3 protein. The sample lists more than 500,000 distinct CDR3 sequences, around 31% seen once, with roughly 6% in the top ten. No antigen has been identified for these receptors. Sequencing used blood. These receptors were collected from a girl younger than 18 with multiple sclerosis.

This rearrangement joins TRBV5-6 to TRBJ1-4; 12 nucleotides agree with TRBD1. Germline V gene data show CDR1 as SGHDT and CDR2 as YYEEEE. The CDR3 extends over 16 amino acids. J gave up 6 bases and V 4 bases, and 7 bases lay outside the gene matches. CDR3 coding DNA: TGTGCCAGCAGCCGGGACAGGGGGCTTACTGATGAAAAACTGTTTTTT. It is translated as CASSRDRGLTDEKLFF.

This clonotype was recorded a few times. The chain joins TRBV20-1 to TRBJ1-4; 7 nucleotides line up with TRBD1. Germline CDR1 DFQATT, CDR2 SNEGSKA (reference sequence). The CDR3 has 16 amino acids. J was trimmed by 6 bases and V by 3 bases; bases with no gene match: 13. CDR3 DNA: TGCAGTGCTAGTAGTAGGGGGCGACCGAGGGATGAAAAACTGTTTTTT. Protein product: CSASSRGRPRDEKLFF.

This clonotype was observed a handful of times. The CDR3 loop is CASSYGTGVNSPLHF. The CDR3 DNA sequence: TGTGCCAGCAGTTACGGGACGGGGGTTAATTCACCCCTCCACTTT. The V and J genes are TRBV6-5 and TRBJ1-6, with TRBD1 as a possible D gene (5 bases). Germline CDR1 reads MNHEY; CDR2 reads SVGAGI. The CDR3 consists of 15 residues. V was pared by 2 bases and J by 6 bases, with 11 bases between.

The chain recombines TRBV15 with TRBJ2-3; 11 nucleotides agree with TRBD1. The CDR3 sequence is 17 residues long. Per the germline V gene, CDR1 is LNHNV and CDR2 is YYDKDF (reference sequence). The junction had 7 bases not matched to a gene; V was cut back by 3 bases and J by 2 bases. This CDR3 reads CATSSEGQGVHTDTQYF. The CDR3 DNA sequence: TGTGCCACCAGCAGTGAGGGACAGGGGGTTCACACAGATACGCAGTATTTT.

This clonotype was found a few times. The chain carries TRBV2 and TRBJ1-2; a possible D gene is TRBD1 (6 bases). The germline V gene has CDR1 SNHLY and CDR2 FYNNEI. The CDR3 consists of 14 residues. The V end lost 3 bases, the J end lost 4 bases, and 12 bases lay between the germline ends. CDR3 sequence: CASSERQDFYGYTF. In DNA form, the CDR3 reads TGTGCCAGCAGTGAGAGACAGGATTTCTATGGCTACACCTTC.

The chain joins TRBV20-1 to TRBJ1-6; 7 bases fit TRBD1. Germline CDR1 DFQATT, CDR2 SNEGSKA (reference sequence). J gave up 0 bases and V 4 bases, and 9 bases lay outside the gene matches. The CDR3 extends over 17 amino acids. CDR3 region: CSATRTGQSSYNSPLHF. For the CDR3, the DNA is TGCAGTGCTACCAGGACAGGCCAGAGCTCCTATAATTCACCCCTCCACTTT.